This T cell receptor (beta chain) came from a study of blood T cell repertoires in COVID-19. TCRdb's table, derived via immunoSEQ multiplex PCR, lists solely in-frame clones and lacks some. The table includes just under 150,000 clones, around 90% detected once. Looked up from germline, CDR1 is LNHDA and CDR2 is SQIVND (reference sequence). The CDR3 loop spans 15 amino acids. Trimming left V 1 base short and J 7 bases short, with 16 bases between. This clone was observed once. This TCR was sampled from a woman aged 45-60 years with acute or convalescent COVID-19. The chain employs TRBV19 and TRBJ2-5; tentatively, D is TRBD2 (5 bases). The sequenced material came from peripheral blood. The CDR3 DNA follows: TGTGCCAGTAGTATAGGGGAGACGCCCTGGGGGACCCAGTACTTC. It is translated as CASSIGETPWGTQYF.